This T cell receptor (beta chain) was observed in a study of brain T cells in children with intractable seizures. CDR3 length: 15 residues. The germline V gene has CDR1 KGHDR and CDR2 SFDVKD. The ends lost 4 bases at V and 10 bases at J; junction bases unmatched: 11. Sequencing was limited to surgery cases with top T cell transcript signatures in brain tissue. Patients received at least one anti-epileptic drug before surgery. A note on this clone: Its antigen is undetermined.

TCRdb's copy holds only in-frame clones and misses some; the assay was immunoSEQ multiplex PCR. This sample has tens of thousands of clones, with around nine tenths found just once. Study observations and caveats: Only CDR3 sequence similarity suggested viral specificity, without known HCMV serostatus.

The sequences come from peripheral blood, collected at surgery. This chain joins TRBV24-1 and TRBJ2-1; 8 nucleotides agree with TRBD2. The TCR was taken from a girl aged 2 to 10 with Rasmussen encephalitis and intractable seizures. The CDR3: CATSEEASGLGEQFF. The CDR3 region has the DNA TGTGCCACCAGTGAAGAGGCTAGCGGGCTGGGGGAGCAGTTCTTC.